The 8 T cell receptor beta chains below all came from one sample that was sequenced in a study of T cell responses to AZD1222 COVID-19 vaccine. Data came from immunoSEQ multiplex PCR; TCRdb stores just in-frame clones and leaves some out. The table has 74,000 or so clones, approximately 81% seen once. Sequencing was performed on peripheral blood, taken on day 0 of AZD1222 vaccination. The receptors come from an adult in good health.

The chain combines TRBV10-3 with TRBJ2-7; no clear D gene. This CDR3 is built from 14 residues. Trimming removed 3 bases from V and 2 bases from J, with 11 bases in between. Germline loops: CDR1 ENHRY, CDR2 SYGVKD. CDR3 region: CAISDWQTTYEQYF. CDR3 coding DNA: TGTGCCATCAGTGATTGGCAGACAACCTACGAGCAGTACTTC.

V is TRBV10-3 and J is TRBJ2-5; D uncertain. V was clipped by 4 bases and J by 3 bases, with 6 bases between them. CDR1 is ENHRY, CDR2 SYGVKD, per germline. The length of the CDR3 is 12 residues. This CDR3 is CAISGGEETQYF. The CDR3 nucleotides read TGTGCCATCAGTGGTGGTGAAGAGACCCAGTACTTC.

The chain combines TRBV5-6 with TRBJ2-7; 7 bases are shared with TRBD2. The junction had 6 bases not matched to a gene; V was cut back by 2 bases and J by 4 bases. Germline values: CDR1 SGHDT, CDR2 YYEEEE. The CDR3 is 14 amino acids. The DNA of the CDR3 is TGTGCCAGCAGCTTTGGGCGGGGGACGTACGAGCAGTACTTC. Translating gives CASSFGRGTYEQYF. The full variable domain, rest sourced from reference TRBV5-6 and TRBJ2-7, is DAGVTQSPTHLIKTRGQQVTLRCSPKSGHDTVSWYQQALGQGPQFIFQYYEEEERQRGNFPDRFSGHQFPNYSSELNVNALLLGDSALYLCASSFGRGTYEQYFGPGTRLTVT.

The gene calls are TRBV29-1 and TRBJ1-5; tentatively, D is TRBD1 (6 bases). Germline V gene data show CDR1 as SQVTM and CDR2 as ANQGSEA. V lost 4 bases and J lost 3, with 10 bases in between. This CDR3 has 13 residues. DNA of the CDR3: TGCAGCGTTGTGACAGGCCTCAATCAGCCCCAGCATTTT. Amino acid sequence: CSVVTGLNQPQHF.

This clone showed up just once. The V call is TRBV5-4, the J call TRBJ2-7; the D is unclear. The germline CDR1 and CDR2 sequences are SGHNT and YYREEE (reference sequence). V was cut by 0 bases and J by 2 bases, with 3 bases left in between. CDR3 length: 12 amino acids. This CDR3 is CASSLGTYEQYF. As DNA, the CDR3 is TGTGCCAGCAGCTTGGGGACCTACGAGCAGTACTTC.

The chain carries TRBV5-1 and TRBJ2-5, with 9 bases that match TRBD1. J gave up 3 bases and V 7 bases, and 7 bases lay outside the gene matches. Germline lookup yields CDR1 SGHRS and CDR2 YFSETQ. This CDR3 region has 14 residues. CDR3 region: CASRWGQGEETQYF. CDR3 coding DNA: TGCGCCAGCCGTTGGGGACAGGGAGAAGAGACCCAGTACTTC.

The chain is built from TRBV6-5 and TRBJ1-5, with D hard to call. V lost 6 bases and J 4 bases, leaving 13 bases between the germline ends. The germline V gene encodes CDR1 MNHEY and CDR2 SVGAGI. The CDR3 covers 14 residues. For the CDR3, the DNA is TGTGCCAGCAGGTATTACTCAAGTAATCAGCCCCAGCATTTT. Its translation: CASRYYSSNQPQHF.

J is TRBJ2-6 and V is TRBV27; the D gene is possibly TRBD1 (6 bases). V was trimmed by 6 bases and J by 0 bases, leaving 6 bases between them. The CDR3 spans 14 residues. CDR1 is MNHEY, CDR2 SMNVEV, per germline (reference sequence). CDR3 DNA sequence: TGTGCCAGCAGAGGGGGCTCTGGGGCCAACGTCCTGACTTTC. The encoded protein is CASRGGSGANVLTF.